The following is a T cell receptor (beta chain) sequence with its context. Its antigen is unidentified. The junction does not match germline at one end; this may be a read error. Primers used in a second PCR of roughly 7 to 11 cycles were a sample-barcoded 5' primer and a J-beta primer mix. TCRdb itself ran the 5' RACE reads through MiXCR, one entry per CDR3 protein. The sample lists fewer than 2,000,000 distinct CDR3 sequences, about 31% occurring once. Researchers report isolating at least 6 million PBMCs per sample. The data belong to a study of blood T cells in healthy people across ages. CDR1 and CDR2 (germline): SGDLS, YYNGEE. The CDR3 is 16 residues long. Findings of the study overall: PBMCs left unsorted prevented a conclusive naive versus antigen-experienced comparison.

Sequenced material: blood. The V call is TRBV9, the J call TRBJ2-5, with 8 bases identical to TRBD1. The sequence came from a woman between 25 and 40 years old in good health. As DNA, the CDR3 is TGTGCCGGCAGCCCGGGACAGGTCGAGGGGCCAGAGACCCAGTACTTC. Protein sequence: CAGSPGQVEGPETQYF.